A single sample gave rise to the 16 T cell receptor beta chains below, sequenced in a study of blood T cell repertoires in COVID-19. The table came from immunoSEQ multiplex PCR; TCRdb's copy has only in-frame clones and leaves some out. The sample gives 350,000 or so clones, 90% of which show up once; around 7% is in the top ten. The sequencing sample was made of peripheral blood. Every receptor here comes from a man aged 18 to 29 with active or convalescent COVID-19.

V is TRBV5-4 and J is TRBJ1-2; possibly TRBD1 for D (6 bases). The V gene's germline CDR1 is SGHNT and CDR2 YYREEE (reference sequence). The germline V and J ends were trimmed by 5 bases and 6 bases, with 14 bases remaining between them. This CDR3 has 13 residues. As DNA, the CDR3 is TGTGCCAGCAGGATAAAAGGGGGGGATGGCTACACCTTC. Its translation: CASRIKGGDGYTF.

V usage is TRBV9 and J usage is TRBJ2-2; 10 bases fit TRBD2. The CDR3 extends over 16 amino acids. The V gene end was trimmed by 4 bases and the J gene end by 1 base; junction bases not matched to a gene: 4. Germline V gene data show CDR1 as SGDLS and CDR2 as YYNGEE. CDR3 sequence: CASSRSSGGNTGELFF. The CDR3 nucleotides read TGTGCCAGCAGCCGATCTAGCGGGGGGAACACCGGGGAGCTGTTTTTT. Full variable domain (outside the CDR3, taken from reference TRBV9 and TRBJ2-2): DSGVTQTPKHLITATGQRVTLRCSPRSGDLSVYWYQQSLDQGLQFLIQYYNGEERAKGNILERFSAQQFPDLHSELNLSSLELGDSALYFCASSRSSGGNTGELFFGEGSRLTVL.

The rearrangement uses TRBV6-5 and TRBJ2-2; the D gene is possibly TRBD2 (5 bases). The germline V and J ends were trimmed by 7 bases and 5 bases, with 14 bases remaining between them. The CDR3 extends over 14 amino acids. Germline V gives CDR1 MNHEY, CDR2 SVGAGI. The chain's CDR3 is CASTEGFLTGELFF. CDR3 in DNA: TGTGCCAGCACCGAGGGTTTCTTGACCGGGGAGCTGTTTTTT.

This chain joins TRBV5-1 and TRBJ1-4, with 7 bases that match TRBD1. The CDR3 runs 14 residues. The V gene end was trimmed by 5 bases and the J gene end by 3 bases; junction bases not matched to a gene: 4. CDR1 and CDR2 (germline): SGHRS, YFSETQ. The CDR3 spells CASRPGTANEKLFF. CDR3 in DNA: TGCGCCAGCAGGCCCGGGACAGCTAATGAAAAACTGTTTTTT.

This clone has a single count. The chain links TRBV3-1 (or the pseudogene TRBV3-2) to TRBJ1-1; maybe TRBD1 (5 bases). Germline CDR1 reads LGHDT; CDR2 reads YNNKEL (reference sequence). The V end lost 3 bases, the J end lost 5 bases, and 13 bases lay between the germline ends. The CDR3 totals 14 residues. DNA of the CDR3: TGTGCCAGCAGCCAGGGGCGCGGTGGGACTGAAGCTTTCTTT. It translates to CASSQGRGGTEAFF.

CDR3 nucleotides: TGTGCCAGCAGTTCGCAGGGACTGACTGTATCTGGGGCCAACGTCCTGACTTTC. It translates to CASSSQGLTVSGANVLTF. The V call is TRBV27, the J call TRBJ2-6; possible D gene TRBD2, 6 bases. The CDR3 sequence is 18 residues long. CDR1 MNHEY and CDR2 SMNVEV come from the germline V gene (reference sequence). V was pared by 4 bases and J by 1 base, with 17 bases between.

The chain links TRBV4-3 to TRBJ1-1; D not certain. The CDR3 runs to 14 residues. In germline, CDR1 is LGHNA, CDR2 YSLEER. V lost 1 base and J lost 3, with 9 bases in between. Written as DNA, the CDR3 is TGCGCCAGCAGCCAAGCCAGGCAATACACTGAAGCTTTCTTT. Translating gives CASSQARQYTEAFF.

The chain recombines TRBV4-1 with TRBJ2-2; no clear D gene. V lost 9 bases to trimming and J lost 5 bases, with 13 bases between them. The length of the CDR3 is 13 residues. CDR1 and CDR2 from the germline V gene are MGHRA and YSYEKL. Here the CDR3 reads CASSEVWTGELFF. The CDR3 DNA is TGCGCCAGTTCAGAGGTGTGGACCGGGGAGCTGTTTTTT.

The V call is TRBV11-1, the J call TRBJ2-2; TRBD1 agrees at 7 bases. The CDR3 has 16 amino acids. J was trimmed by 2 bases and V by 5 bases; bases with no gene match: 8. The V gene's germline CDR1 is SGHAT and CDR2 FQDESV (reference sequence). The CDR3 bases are TGTGCCAGCAGCCGACAAGACAGGGTTAACACCGGGGAGCTGTTTTTT. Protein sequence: CASSRQDRVNTGELFF.

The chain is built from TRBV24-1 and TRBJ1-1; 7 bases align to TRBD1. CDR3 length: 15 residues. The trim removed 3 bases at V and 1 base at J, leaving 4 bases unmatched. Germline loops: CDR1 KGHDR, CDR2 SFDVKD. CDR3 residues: CATSDPRTGNTEAFF. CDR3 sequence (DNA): TGTGCCACCAGTGATCCCCGGACAGGGAACACTGAAGCTTTCTTT.

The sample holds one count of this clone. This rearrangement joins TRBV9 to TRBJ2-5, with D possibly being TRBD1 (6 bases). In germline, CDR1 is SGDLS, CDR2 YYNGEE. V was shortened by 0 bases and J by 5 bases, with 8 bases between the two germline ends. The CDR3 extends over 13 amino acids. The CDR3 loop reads CASSVEGGETQYF. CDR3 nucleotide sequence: TGTGCCAGCAGCGTAGAAGGGGGTGAGACCCAGTACTTC.

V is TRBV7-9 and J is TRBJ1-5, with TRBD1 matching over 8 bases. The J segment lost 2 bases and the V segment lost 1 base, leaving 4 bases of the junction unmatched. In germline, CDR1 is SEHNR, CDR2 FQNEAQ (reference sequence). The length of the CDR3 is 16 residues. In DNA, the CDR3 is TGTGCCAGCAGCTTAGGGACAGGGAGGGGCAATCAGCCCCAGCATTTT. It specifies CASSLGTGRGNQPQHF.

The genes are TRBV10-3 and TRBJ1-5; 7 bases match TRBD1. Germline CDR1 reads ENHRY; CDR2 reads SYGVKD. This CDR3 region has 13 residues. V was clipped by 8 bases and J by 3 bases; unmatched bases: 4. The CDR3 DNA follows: TGTGCCATCGGTACAGGGGACAATCAGCCCCAGCATTTT. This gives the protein CAIGTGDNQPQHF.

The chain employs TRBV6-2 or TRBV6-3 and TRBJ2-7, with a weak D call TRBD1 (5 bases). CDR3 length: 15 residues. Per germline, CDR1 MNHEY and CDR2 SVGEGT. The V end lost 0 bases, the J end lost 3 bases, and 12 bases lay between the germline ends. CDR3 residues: CASSYSKGSHYEQYF. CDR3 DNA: TGTGCCAGCAGTTACTCGAAGGGGTCGCACTACGAGCAGTACTTC.

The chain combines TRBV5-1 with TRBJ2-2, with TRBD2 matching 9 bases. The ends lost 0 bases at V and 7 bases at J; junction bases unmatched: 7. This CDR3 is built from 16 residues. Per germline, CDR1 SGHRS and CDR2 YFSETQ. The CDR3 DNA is TGCGCCAGCAGCTTGGAGTCGGGACTAGCTGGCGGGGAGCTGTTTTTT. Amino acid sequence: CASSLESGLAGGELFF. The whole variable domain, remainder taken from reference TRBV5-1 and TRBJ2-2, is KAGVTQTPRYLIKTRGQQVTLSCSPISGHRSVSWYQQTPGQGLQFLFEYFSETQRNKGNFPGRFSGRQFSNSRSEMNVSTLELGDSALYLCASSLESGLAGGELFFGEGSRLTVL.

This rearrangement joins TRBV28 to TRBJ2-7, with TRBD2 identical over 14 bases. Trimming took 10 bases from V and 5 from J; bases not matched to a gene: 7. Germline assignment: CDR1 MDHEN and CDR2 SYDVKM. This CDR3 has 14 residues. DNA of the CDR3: TGTGCCACCGGGACTAGCGGGAGACGCGACGAGCAGTACTTC. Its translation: CATGTSGRRDEQYF.